The 20 T cell receptor beta chains given below trace back to one sample, sequenced in a study of CD8+CD57+ T cells in acquired aplastic anemia. Genomic DNA served as template for TCR beta VDJ and CDR3 profiling. A single record per CDR3 protein comes from TCRdb applying MiXCR to the reads. The sample has about 160,000 distinct CDR3 sequences; roughly 47% are singletons. The sample taken for sequencing was sorted CD4+, CD8+, or CD8+CD57+ T cells (not recorded which) from PBMCs. Every receptor here comes from a human donor in good health.

The chain's CDR3 is CASSVRAEQYF. The CDR3, as DNA: TGTGCCAGCAGCGTACGTGCCGAGCAGTACTTC. The chain has TRBV9 and TRBJ2-7; no clear D. V was shortened by 1 base and J by 6 bases, with 5 bases between the two germline ends. From germline, CDR1 is SGDLS and CDR2 YYNGEE. The CDR3 length is 11 residues.

V is TRBV12-3 or TRBV12-4 and J is TRBJ1-6, with TRBD1 identical over 11 bases. With 6 bases clipped from V and 9 bases from J, the junction kept 25 bases outside the gene matches. The CDR3 is made up of 21 amino acids. The CDR3 reads CASRRRDRGILGWLCGSPLHF. CDR3 sequence (DNA): TGTGCCAGCAGACGCCGGGACAGGGGGATTCTCGGTTGGCTTTGTGGTTCACCCCTCCACTTT.

The chain links TRBV6-2 or TRBV6-3 to TRBJ1-4; possibly TRBD1 for D (6 bases). From germline, CDR1 is MNHEY and CDR2 SVGEGT. Trimming took 0 bases from V and 3 from J, leaving 17 bases between them. The CDR3 consists of 18 residues. In DNA form, the CDR3 reads TGTGCCAGCAGTTACTCGAGGGGGAGGCACGCCGCTAATGAAAAACTGTTTTTT. Encoded protein: CASSYSRGRHAANEKLFF.

The genes are TRBV11-2 and TRBJ2-7; 13 nucleotides align to TRBD2. Unmatched junction bases numbered 5, after V lost 1 base and J lost 5 bases. The CDR3 has 16 amino acids. Germline V gene sequence: CDR1 SGHAT, CDR2 FQNNGV. CDR3 bases: TGTGCCAGCAGCTTAGTTGGACTAGCGGGAGCAAACGAGCAGTACTTC. Its translation is CASSLVGLAGANEQYF.

The CDR3 nucleotides are TGTGCCAGCTCAGTGAACACCCCAACTAATGAAAAACTGTTTTTT. It is translated as CASSVNTPTNEKLFF. V usage is TRBV18 and J usage is TRBJ1-4, with unresolved D. The CDR3 has 15 residues. V was clipped by 5 bases and J by 0 bases, with 10 bases between them. CDR1 is KGHSH, CDR2 LQKENI, per germline.

This clonotype was observed many times. The rearrangement joins TRBV4-2 to TRBJ1-2; D is possibly TRBD1 (5 bases). This CDR3 spans 17 amino acids. Germline-derived CDR1 and CDR2 are LGHNA and YNFKEQ. Trimming removed 1 base from V and 5 bases from J, with 20 bases in between. The CDR3 nucleotides are TGTGCCAGCAGCCAAGGGCTACGGGGAGGTGGGGGGTATGGCTACACCTTC. Translation: CASSQGLRGGGGYGYTF.

This clonotype has a count of ten or more. The chain has TRBV5-1 and TRBJ2-5, with D possibly being TRBD2 (5 bases). There are 16 residues in the CDR3. The germline CDR1 and CDR2 sequences are SGHRS and YFSETQ. V dropped 0 bases and J dropped 5 bases, with 17 bases sitting between them. CDR3: CASSLEPTGNGETQYF. CDR3 nucleotides: TGCGCCAGCAGCTTGGAGCCTACGGGGAATGGGGAGACCCAGTACTTC.

Ten or more counts support this clonotype. The V call is TRBV20-1, the J call TRBJ1-2; D uncertain. There are 16 residues in the CDR3. V lost 3 bases and J 5 bases, leaving 22 bases between the germline ends. The germline gives CDR1 DFQATT, CDR2 SNEGSKA (reference sequence). The chain's CDR3 is CSASVERLKYKYGYTF. The CDR3 nucleotides read TGCAGTGCTAGTGTGGAGCGCCTCAAATACAAATATGGCTACACCTTC.

This clonotype was seen only a few times. This chain links TRBV18 with TRBJ2-6; either TRBD1 or TRBD2 may supply D (5 bases each). V was pared by 1 base and J by 0 bases, with 16 bases between. CDR1 is KGHSH and CDR2 is LQKENI in the germline V gene. This CDR3 has 19 amino acids. CDR3 nucleotide sequence: TGTGCCAGCTCACCACAGGTGCAGGGACGGGGCTCTGGGGCCAACGTCCTGACTTTC. Translation: CASSPQVQGRGSGANVLTF.

The rearrangement uses TRBV11-1 and TRBJ2-3, with D unclear. V dropped 3 bases and J dropped 1 base, with 11 bases sitting between them. Germline CDR1 is SGHAT and CDR2 is FQDESV (reference sequence). The CDR3 has 15 amino acids. CDR3 coding DNA: TGTGCCAGCAGCTTGGTGGGGTTCGGCACAGATACGCAGTATTTT. As protein: CASSLVGFGTDTQYF.

The chain links TRBV10-3 to TRBJ1-6, with D possibly matching TRBD1 (5 bases). Germline V gene sequence: CDR1 ENHRY, CDR2 SYGVKD. The V end lost 3 bases, the J end lost 9 bases, and 15 bases lay between the germline ends. The CDR3 spans 15 residues. The CDR3 bases are TGTGCCATCAGTGATGGTCCAGGGAAGGGTTCACCCCTCCACTTT. Protein sequence: CAISDGPGKGSPLHF.

This sequence joins TRBV2 and TRBJ2-7, with 13 bases identical to TRBD2. Germline lookup yields CDR1 SNHLY and CDR2 FYNNEI. The V and J ends lost 7 bases and 3 bases, in that order; junction bases with no gene match: 6. This CDR3 is built from 15 residues. CDR3 DNA: TGTGCCAGCACAGAACTAGCGGGGGGGAACTACGAGCAGTACTTC. It yields the protein CASTELAGGNYEQYF. Together with reference TRBV2 and TRBJ2-7, the CDR3 gives the full variable domain: EPEVTQTPSHQVTQMGQEVILRCVPISNHLYFYWYRQILGQKVEFLVSFYNNEISEKSEIFDDQFSVERPDGSNFTLKIRSTKLEDSAMYFCASTELAGGNYEQYFGPGTRLTVT.

The V and J genes are TRBV2 and TRBJ2-7, with D uncertain. CDR3 length: 15 residues. Germline CDR1 reads SNHLY; CDR2 reads FYNNEI. Trimming took 7 bases from V and 2 from J, leaving 18 bases between them. The CDR3 region has the DNA TGTGCCAGCAACACGGTGGTCACTGCAGCCTACGAGCAGTACTTC. Its protein is CASNTVVTAAYEQYF.

The chain links TRBV20-1 to TRBJ1-2; TRBD1 matches at 10 bases. The CDR3 is made up of 14 amino acids. V was clipped by 5 bases and J by 4 bases; unmatched bases: 7. Germline assignment: CDR1 DFQATT and CDR2 SNEGSKA (reference sequence). The CDR3, as DNA: TGCAGTGCTCCAGGCCGGGACAGGGGCTATGGCTACACCTTC. Translation gives CSAPGRDRGYGYTF.

The rearrangement joins TRBV4-3 to TRBJ2-5, with 8 bases aligning to TRBD2. The CDR3 sequence is 16 residues long. J gave up 5 bases and V 0 bases, and 8 bases lay outside the gene matches. CDR1 LGHNA and CDR2 YSLEER come from the germline V gene. In DNA form, the CDR3 reads TGCGCCAGCAGCCAAGATGGTGCGGGAGGAGGTGAGACCCAGTACTTC. Its translation: CASSQDGAGGGETQYF.

This clonotype has at least ten counts. This chain connects TRBV12-3 or TRBV12-4 to TRBJ1-5, with TRBD1 identical over 9 bases. The CDR3 extends over 15 amino acids. The V segment lost 3 bases and the J segment 5 bases; nucleotides outside the gene matches: 5. This chain's CDR3 is CASSFDRGMHQPQHF. CDR3 nucleotide sequence: TGTGCCAGCAGTTTTGACAGGGGGATGCATCAGCCCCAGCATTTT.

At least ten counts were recorded for this clonotype. The chain has TRBV12-3 or TRBV12-4 and TRBJ2-5, with D unresolved. CDR3 length: 14 amino acids. V was clipped by 5 bases and J by 4 bases, with 14 bases between them. The CDR3 reads CASSPPGVGETQYF. As DNA, the CDR3 is TGTGCCAGCAGTCCCCCGGGTGTTGGAGAGACCCAGTACTTC.

The chain uses TRBV14 and TRBJ1-1; 8 bases match TRBD1. The CDR3 length is 15 residues. The V gene's germline CDR1 is SGHDN and CDR2 FVKESK. V was pared by 1 base and J by 6 bases, with 7 bases of the junction left unmatched. The CDR3 bases are TGTGCCAGCAGCCAAGCGTTGACAGGGGCGGCTGAAGCTTTCTTT. It translates to CASSQALTGAAEAFF.

Notes on this clonotype: One base away lies a much larger clone, so this may be a sequencing read error. This chain uses TRBV13 with TRBJ1-4; D call uncertain. CDR1 and CDR2 from the germline V gene are PRHDT and FYEKMQ (reference sequence). The CDR3 runs to 13 residues. CDR3 loop: CASSAGAADKLVF. CDR3 nucleotides: TGTGCCAGCAGCGCAGGCGCAGCTGACAAACTGGTTTTT.

The chain recombines TRBV7-2 with TRBJ2-1, with D tentatively TRBD2 (7 bases). CDR1 is SGHTA, CDR2 FQGNSA, per germline. There are 13 residues in the CDR3. V was shortened by 8 bases and J by 7 bases, with 15 bases between the two germline ends. For the CDR3, the DNA is TGTGCCAGCGAGGGAGGGGGTCTGAATGAGCAGTTCTTC. Its translation is CASEGGGLNEQFF.